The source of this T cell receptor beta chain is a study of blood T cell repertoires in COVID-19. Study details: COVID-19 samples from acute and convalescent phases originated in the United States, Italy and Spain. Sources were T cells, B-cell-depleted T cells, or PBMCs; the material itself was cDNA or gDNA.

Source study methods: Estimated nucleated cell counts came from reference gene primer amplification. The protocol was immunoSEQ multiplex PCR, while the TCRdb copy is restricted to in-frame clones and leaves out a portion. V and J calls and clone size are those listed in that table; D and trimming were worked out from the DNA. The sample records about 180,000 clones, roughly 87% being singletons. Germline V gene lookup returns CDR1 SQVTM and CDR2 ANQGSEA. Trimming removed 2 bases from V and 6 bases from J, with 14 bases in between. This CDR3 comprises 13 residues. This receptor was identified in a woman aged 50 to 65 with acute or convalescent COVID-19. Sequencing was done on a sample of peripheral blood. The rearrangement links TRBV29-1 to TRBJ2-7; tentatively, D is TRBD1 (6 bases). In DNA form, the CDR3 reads TGCAGCGTTGAATGGCAGGGGCTTACCGAGCAGTACTTC. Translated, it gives CSVEWQGLTEQYF.